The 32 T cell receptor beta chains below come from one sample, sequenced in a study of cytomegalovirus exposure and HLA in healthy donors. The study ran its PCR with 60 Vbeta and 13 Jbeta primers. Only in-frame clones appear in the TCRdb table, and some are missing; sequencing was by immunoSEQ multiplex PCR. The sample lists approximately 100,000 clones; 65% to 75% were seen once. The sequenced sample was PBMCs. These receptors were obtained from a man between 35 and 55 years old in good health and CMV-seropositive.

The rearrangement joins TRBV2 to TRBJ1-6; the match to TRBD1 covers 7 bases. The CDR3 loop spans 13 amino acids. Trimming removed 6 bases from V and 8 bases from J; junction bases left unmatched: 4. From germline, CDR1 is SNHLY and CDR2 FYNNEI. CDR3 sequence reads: CASRDRDYSPLHF. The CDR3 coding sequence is TGTGCCAGCAGAGACAGGGACTATTCACCCCTCCACTTT.

The CDR3 here is CASSLIGGAEAFF. The CDR3 DNA reads as TGTGCCAGCAGTTTAATTGGGGGGGCTGAAGCTTTCTTT. V and J are TRBV28 and TRBJ1-1; D may be TRBD1 (5 bases). The germline gives CDR1 MDHEN, CDR2 SYDVKM. Trimming left V 2 bases short and J 6 bases short, with 10 bases between. The length of the CDR3 is 13 residues.

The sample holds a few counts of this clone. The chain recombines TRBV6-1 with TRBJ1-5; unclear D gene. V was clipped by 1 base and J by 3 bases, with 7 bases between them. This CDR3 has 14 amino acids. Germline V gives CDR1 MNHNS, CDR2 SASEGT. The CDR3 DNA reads TGTGCCAGCAGTGAAGGGAGTACCAATCAGCCCCAGCATTTT. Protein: CASSEGSTNQPQHF.

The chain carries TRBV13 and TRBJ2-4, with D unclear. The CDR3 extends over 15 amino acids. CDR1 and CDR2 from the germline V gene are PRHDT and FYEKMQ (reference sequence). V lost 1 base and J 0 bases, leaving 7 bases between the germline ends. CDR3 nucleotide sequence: TGTGCCAGCAGCTTAGCAGGTTTAGCCAAAAACATTCAGTACTTC. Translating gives CASSLAGLAKNIQYF.

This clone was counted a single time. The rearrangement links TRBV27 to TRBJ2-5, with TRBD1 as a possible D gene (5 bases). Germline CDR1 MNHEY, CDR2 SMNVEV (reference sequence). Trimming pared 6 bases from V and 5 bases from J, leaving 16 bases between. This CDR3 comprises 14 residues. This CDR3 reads CASRLGQGGETQYF. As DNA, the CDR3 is TGTGCCAGCAGATTAGGGCAGGGCGGCGAGACCCAGTACTTC.

CDR3 coding DNA: TGTGCCAGTAGTCGCCGAGGGGGGGACACTGAAGCTTTCTTT. It yields the protein CASSRRGGDTEAFF. This rearrangement joins TRBV19 to TRBJ1-1; TRBD1 is a possible D gene (6 bases). Trimming took off 5 bases at V and 3 bases at J, with 13 bases between the two ends. Germline-derived CDR1 and CDR2 are LNHDA and SQIVND (reference sequence). The CDR3 has 14 amino acids.

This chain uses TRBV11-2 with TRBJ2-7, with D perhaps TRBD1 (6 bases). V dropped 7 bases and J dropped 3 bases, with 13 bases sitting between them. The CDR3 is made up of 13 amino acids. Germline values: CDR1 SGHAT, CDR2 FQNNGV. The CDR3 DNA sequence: TGTGCCAGCACCGCGACAGGTTACTACGAGCAGTACGTC. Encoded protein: CASTATGYYEQYV.

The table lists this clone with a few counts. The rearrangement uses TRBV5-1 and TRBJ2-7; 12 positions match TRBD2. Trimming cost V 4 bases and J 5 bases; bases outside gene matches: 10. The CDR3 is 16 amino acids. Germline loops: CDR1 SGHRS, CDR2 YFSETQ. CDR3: CASSARSSGRVNEQYF. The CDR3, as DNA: TGCGCCAGCAGCGCGCGGTCTAGCGGGAGGGTGAACGAGCAGTACTTC.

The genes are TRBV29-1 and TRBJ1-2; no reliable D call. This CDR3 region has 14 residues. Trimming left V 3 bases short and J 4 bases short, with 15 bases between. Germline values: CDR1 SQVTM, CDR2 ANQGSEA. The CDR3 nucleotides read TGCAGCGTTGATTTCGAAGGCCGGAGCTATGGCTACACCTTC. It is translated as CSVDFEGRSYGYTF.

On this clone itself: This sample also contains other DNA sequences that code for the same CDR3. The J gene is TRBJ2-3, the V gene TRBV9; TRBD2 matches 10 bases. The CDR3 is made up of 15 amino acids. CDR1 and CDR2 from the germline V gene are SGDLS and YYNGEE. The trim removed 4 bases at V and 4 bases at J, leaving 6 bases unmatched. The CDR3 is CASSPLAGGADTQYF. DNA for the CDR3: TGTGCCAGCAGCCCTTTAGCGGGAGGTGCAGATACGCAGTATTTT.

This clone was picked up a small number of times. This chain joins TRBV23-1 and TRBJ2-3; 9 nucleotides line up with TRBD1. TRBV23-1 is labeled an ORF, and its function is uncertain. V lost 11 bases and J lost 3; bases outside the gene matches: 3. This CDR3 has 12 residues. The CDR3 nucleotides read TGCGCCCGGGACAGGGAAACAGATACGCAGTATTTT. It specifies CARDRETDTQYF.

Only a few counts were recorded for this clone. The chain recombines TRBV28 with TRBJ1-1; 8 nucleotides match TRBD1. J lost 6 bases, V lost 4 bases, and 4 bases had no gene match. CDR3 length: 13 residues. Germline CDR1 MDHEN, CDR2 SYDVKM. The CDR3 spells CASSSRTGSEAFF. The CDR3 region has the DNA TGTGCCAGCAGTTCCCGGACAGGGTCTGAAGCTTTCTTT.

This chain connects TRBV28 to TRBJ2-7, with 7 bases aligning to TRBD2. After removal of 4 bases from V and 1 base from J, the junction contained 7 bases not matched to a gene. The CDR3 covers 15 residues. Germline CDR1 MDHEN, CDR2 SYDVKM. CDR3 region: CASSSSREWSYEQYF. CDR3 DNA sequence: TGTGCCAGCAGTTCATCGCGGGAGTGGTCCTACGAGCAGTACTTC.

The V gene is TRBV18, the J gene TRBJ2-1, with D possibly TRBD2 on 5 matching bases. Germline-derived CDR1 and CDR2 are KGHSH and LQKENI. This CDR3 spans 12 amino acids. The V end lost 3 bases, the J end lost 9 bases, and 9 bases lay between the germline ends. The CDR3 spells CASSPAEGEQFF. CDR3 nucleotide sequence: TGTGCCAGCTCACCTGCTGAGGGTGAGCAGTTCTTC.

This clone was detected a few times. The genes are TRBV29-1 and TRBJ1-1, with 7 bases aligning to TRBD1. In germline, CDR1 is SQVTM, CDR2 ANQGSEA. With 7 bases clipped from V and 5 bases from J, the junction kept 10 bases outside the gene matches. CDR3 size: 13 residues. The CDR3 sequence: CSANRGKLTEAFF. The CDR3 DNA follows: TGCAGCGCCAACAGGGGAAAATTAACTGAAGCTTTCTTT.

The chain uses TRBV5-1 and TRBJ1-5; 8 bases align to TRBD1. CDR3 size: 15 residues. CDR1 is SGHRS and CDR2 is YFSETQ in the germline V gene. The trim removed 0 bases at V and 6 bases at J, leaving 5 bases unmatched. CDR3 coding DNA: TGCGCCAGCAGCTTGGATGGCAGGGGGCTTCAGCCCCAGCATTTT. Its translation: CASSLDGRGLQPQHF.

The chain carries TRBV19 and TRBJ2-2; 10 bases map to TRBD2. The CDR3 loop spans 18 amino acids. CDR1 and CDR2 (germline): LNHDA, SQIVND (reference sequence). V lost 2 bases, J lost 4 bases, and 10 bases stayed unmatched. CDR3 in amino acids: CASSIPRVQREGTGELFF. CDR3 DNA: TGTGCCAGTAGTATACCCCGGGTTCAGCGGGAGGGCACCGGGGAGCTGTTTTTT.

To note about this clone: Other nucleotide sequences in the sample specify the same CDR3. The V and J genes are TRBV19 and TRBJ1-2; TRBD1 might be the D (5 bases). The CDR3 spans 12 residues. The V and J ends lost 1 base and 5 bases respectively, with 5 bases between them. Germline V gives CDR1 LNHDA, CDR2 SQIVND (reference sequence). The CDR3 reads CASSIAGYGYTF. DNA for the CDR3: TGTGCCAGTAGTATAGCAGGGTATGGCTACACCTTC.

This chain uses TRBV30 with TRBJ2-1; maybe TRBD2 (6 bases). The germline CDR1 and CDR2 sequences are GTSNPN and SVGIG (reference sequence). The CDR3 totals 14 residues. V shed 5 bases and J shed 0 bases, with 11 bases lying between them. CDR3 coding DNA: TGTGCCTGGGGAGCGGGTGCCTCCTACAATGAGCAGTTCTTC. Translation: CAWGAGASYNEQFF. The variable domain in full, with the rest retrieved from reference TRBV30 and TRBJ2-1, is SQTIHQWPATLVQPVGSPLSLECTVEGTSNPNLYWYRQAAGRGLQLLFYSVGIGQISSEVPQNLSASRPQDRQFILSSKKLLLSDSGFYLCAWGAGASYNEQFFGPGTRLTVL.

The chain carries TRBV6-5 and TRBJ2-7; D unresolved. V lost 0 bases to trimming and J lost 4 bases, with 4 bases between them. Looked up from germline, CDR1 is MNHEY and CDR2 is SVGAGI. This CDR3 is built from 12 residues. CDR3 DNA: TGTGCCAGCAGTTACTCCGAGTACGAGCAGTACTTC. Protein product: CASSYSEYEQYF.

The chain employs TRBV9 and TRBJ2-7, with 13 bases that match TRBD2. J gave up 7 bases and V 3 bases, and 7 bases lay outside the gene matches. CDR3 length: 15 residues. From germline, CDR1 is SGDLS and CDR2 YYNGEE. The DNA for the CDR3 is TGTGCCAGCAGCGCGGGACTAGCGGGAACTTGGGAGCAGTACTTC. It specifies CASSAGLAGTWEQYF.

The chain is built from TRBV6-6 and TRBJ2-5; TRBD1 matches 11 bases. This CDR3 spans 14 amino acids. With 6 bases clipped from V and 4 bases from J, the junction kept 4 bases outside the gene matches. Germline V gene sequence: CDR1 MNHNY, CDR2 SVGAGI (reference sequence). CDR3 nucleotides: TGTGCCAGCAGGTCGGACAGGGGGCGAGAGACCCAGTACTTC. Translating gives CASRSDRGRETQYF.

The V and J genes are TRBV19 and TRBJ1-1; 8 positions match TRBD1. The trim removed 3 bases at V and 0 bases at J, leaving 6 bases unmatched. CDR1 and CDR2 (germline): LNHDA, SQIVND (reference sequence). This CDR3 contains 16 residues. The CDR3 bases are TGTGCCAGTAGTATTGACAGGGGAAGCATGAACACTGAAGCTTTCTTT. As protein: CASSIDRGSMNTEAFF.

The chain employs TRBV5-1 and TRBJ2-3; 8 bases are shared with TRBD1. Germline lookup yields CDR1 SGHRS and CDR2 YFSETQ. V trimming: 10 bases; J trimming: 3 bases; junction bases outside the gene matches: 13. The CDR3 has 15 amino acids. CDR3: CASLGQGGLTDTQYF. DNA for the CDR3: TGCGCCTCCCTTGGACAGGGTGGTTTGACAGATACGCAGTATTTT.

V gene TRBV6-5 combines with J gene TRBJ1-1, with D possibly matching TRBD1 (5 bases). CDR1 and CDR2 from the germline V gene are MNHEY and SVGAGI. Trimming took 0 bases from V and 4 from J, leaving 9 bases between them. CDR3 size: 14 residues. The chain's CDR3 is CASSYSDQGTEAFF. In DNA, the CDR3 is TGTGCCAGCAGTTACTCAGACCAGGGCACTGAAGCTTTCTTT.

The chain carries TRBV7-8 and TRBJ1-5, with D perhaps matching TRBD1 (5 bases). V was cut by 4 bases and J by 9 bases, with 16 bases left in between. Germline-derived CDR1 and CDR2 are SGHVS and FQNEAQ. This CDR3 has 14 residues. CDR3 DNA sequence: TGTGCCAGCAGCTGGGGCCTCATCGGATCGCCCCAGCATTTT. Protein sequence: CASSWGLIGSPQHF. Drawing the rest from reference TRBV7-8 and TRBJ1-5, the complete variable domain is GAGVSQSPRYKVAKRGQDVALRCDPISGHVSLFWYQQALGQGPEFLTYFQNEAQLDKSGLPSDRFFAERPEGSVSTLKIQRTQQEDSAVYLCASSWGLIGSPQHFGDGTRLSIL.

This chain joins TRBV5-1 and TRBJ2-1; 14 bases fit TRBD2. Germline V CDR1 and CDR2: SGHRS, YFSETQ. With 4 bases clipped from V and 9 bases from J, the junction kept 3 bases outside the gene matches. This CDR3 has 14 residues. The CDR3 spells CASSKGLAGAEQFF. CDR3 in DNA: TGCGCCAGCAGCAAGGGACTAGCGGGAGCTGAGCAGTTCTTC.

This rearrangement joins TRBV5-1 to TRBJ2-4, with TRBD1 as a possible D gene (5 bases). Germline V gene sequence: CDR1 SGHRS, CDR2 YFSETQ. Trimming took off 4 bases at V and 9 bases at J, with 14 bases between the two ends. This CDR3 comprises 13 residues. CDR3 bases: TGCGCCAGCAGCCACGACTCTCAGGGCATTCAGTACTTC. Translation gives CASSHDSQGIQYF.

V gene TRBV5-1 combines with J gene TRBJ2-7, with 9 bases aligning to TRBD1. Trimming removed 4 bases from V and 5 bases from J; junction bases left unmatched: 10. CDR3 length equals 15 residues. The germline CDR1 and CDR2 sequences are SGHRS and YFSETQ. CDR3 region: CASSLMGQGSDEQYF. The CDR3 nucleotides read TGCGCCAGCAGCCTTATGGGACAGGGCTCAGACGAGCAGTACTTC.

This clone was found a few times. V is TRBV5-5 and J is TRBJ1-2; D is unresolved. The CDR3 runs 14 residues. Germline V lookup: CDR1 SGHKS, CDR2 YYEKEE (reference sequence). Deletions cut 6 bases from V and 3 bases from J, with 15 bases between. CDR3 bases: TGTGCCAGCACCCTGAACAGAGATCACTATGGCTACACCTTC. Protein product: CASTLNRDHYGYTF. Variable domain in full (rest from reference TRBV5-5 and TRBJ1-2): DAGVTQSPTHLIKTRGQQVTLRCSPISGHKSVSWYQQVLGQGPQFIFQYYEKEERGRGNFPDRFSARQFPNYSSELNVNALLLGDSALYLCASTLNRDHYGYTFGSGTRLTVV.

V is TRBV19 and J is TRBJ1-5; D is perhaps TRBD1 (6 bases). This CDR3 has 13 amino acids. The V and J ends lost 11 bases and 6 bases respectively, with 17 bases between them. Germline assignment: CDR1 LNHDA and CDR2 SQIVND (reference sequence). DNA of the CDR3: TGTGCCGTCGGCCCAGGGGTAGGTCAGCCCCAGCATTTT. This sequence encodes CAVGPGVGQPQHF.

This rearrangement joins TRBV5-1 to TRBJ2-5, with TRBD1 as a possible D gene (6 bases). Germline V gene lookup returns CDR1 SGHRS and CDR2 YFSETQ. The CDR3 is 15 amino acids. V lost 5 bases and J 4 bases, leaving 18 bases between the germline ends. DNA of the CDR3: TGCGCCAGCAGTCACGGTGGGGGCGCAGCAGAGACCCAGTACTTC. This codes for CASSHGGGAAETQYF.